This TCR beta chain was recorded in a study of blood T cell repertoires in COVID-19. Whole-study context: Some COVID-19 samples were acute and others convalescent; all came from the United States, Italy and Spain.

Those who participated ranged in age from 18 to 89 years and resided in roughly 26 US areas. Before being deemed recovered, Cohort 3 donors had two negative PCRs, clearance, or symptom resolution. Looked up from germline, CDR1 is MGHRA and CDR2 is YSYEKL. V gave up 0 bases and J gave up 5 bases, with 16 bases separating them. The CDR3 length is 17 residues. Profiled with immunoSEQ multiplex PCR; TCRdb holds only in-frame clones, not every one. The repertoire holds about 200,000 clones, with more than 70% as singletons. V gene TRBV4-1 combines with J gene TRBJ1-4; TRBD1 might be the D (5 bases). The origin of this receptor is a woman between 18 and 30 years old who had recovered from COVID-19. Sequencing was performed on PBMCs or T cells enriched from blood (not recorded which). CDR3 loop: CASSQDRPQVRNEKLFF. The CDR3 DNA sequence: TGCGCCAGCAGCCAAGATCGCCCACAGGTCCGGAATGAAAAACTGTTTTTT.